This T cell receptor (beta chain) was captured by sequencing in a study of Graves' ophthalmopathy and Graves' hyperthyroidism. The CDR3 has 16 amino acids. V trimming: 4 bases; J trimming: 5 bases; junction bases outside the gene matches: 13. Germline CDR1 reads MGHDK; CDR2 reads SYGVNS. CDR3 regions of TCR beta were amplified from RNA transcripts. HTBI primers were employed in first-round RT-PCR, then a second-round multiplex PCR followed. TCRdb recomputed calls from the multiplex PCR reads with MiXCR, one row per CDR3 protein. The profile covers 900,000 to 1,200,000 distinct CDR3 sequences, with less than 45% appearing a single time and 11% taken by the ten largest.

The chain has TRBV25-1 and TRBJ2-7, with TRBD2 matching over 8 bases. The sequencing input was peripheral blood or thyroid tissue (not recorded which). This sequence was found in an adult man with Graves' hyperthyroidism. Written as DNA, the CDR3 is TGTGCCAGCAGTGCTTCCCCAGCGGGAGATCGTAACGAGCAGTACTTC. This codes for CASSASPAGDRNEQYF.